The 11 T cell receptor beta chains given below trace back to one sample, sequenced in a study of shared clonotypes between healthy human individuals. Assay: immunoSEQ multiplex PCR; the TCRdb copy retains only in-frame clones and omits some. The data hold about 710,000 clones, with 60% to 75% observed a single time. Sequencing input: memory CD4+ T cells sorted from blood. The subset denotes: CD45RA-negative fraction. The receptors originated from a woman under 40 in good health.

The chain uses TRBV5-8 and TRBJ2-3; 11 nucleotides line up with TRBD2. There are 18 residues in the CDR3. J was trimmed by 4 bases and V by 0 bases; bases with no gene match: 10. Per the germline V gene, CDR1 is SGHTS and CDR2 is YDEGEE. The CDR3 spells CASSLAILAGGFADTQYF. CDR3 coding DNA: TGTGCCAGCAGCTTGGCTATCCTAGCGGGAGGATTTGCAGATACGCAGTATTTT. Full variable domain (remainder filled in from reference TRBV5-8 and TRBJ2-3): EAGVTQSPTHLIKTRGQQATLRCSPISGHTSVYWYQQALGLGLQFLLWYDEGEERNRGNFPPRFSGRQFPNYSSELNVNALELEDSALYLCASSLAILAGGFADTQYFGPGTRLTVL.

The chain is built from TRBV15 and TRBJ2-4, with 12 bases matching TRBD1. The CDR3 is 19 amino acids. Trimming cost V 2 bases and J 0 bases; bases outside gene matches: 8. Germline V CDR1 and CDR2: LNHNV, YYDKDF (reference sequence). The CDR3 DNA reads TGTGCCACCAGCAGAAGGTTGGGACAGGGGGCTTTAGCCAAAAACATTCAGTACTTC. Its translation: CATSRRLGQGALAKNIQYF.

The chain combines TRBV29-1 with TRBJ2-7; 9 nucleotides agree with TRBD1. The CDR3 consists of 12 residues. Germline V CDR1 and CDR2: SQVTM, ANQGSEA. The V gene end was trimmed by 4 bases and the J gene end by 3 bases; junction bases not matched to a gene: 1. The CDR3: CSVVDRGYEQYF. The DNA for the CDR3 is TGCAGCGTTGTGGACAGGGGCTACGAGCAGTACTTC.

This clone was seen once. This chain uses TRBV5-1 with TRBJ2-1, with D uncertain. The germline V gene has CDR1 SGHRS and CDR2 YFSETQ. V shed 0 bases and J shed 8 bases, with 15 bases lying between them. The CDR3 totals 15 residues. The CDR3 DNA sequence: TGCGCCAGCAGCTTGGCTCCTAGTCGGTTGGATGAGCAGTTCTTC. Translated: CASSLAPSRLDEQFF.

This chain connects TRBV28 to TRBJ2-1, with D unresolved. The CDR3 sequence is 16 residues long. Trimming shortened V by 6 bases and J by 0 bases, and 15 bases separated the two germline ends. Germline V gene lookup returns CDR1 MDHEN and CDR2 SYDVKM. DNA for the CDR3: TGTGCCAGCAGATCCCTCCTAAGGTCCTCCTACAATGAGCAGTTCTTC. Residues: CASRSLLRSSYNEQFF.

V is TRBV5-1 and J is TRBJ1-2; D remains ambiguous. CDR1 and CDR2 from the germline V gene are SGHRS and YFSETQ. Trimming took 4 bases from V and 4 from J, leaving 23 bases between them. The CDR3 consists of 17 residues. This CDR3 is CASSPLQTDAVAYGYTF. In DNA, the CDR3 is TGCGCCAGCAGCCCTCTTCAGACCGATGCGGTCGCCTATGGCTACACCTTC.

The rearrangement links TRBV28 to TRBJ2-4, with D tentatively TRBD2 (6 bases). The V end was cut by 7 bases, the J end by 0 bases, with 13 bases between. Germline loops: CDR1 MDHEN, CDR2 SYDVKM. The CDR3 sequence is 15 residues long. CDR3 sequence (DNA): TGTGCCAGCATCGGGAGCTCGCTAGCCAAAAACATTCAGTACTTC. It is translated as CASIGSSLAKNIQYF. Based on the CDR3 plus reference TRBV28 and TRBJ2-4, the full variable domain is DVKVTQSSRYLVKRTGEKVFLECVQDMDHENMFWYRQDPGLGLRLIYFSYDVKMKEKGDIPEGYSVSREKKERFSLILESASTNQTSMYLCASIGSSLAKNIQYFGAGTRLSVL.

This clone was picked up a small number of times. The chain has TRBV27 and TRBJ2-4; D not certain. The CDR3 extends over 15 amino acids. The germline V gene encodes CDR1 MNHEY and CDR2 SMNVEV (reference sequence). Trimming took 4 bases from V and 0 from J, leaving 10 bases between them. The CDR3 DNA reads as TGTGCCAGCAGTTCAAGACAACTAGCCAAAAACATTCAGTACTTC. This sequence encodes CASSSRQLAKNIQYF.

V usage is TRBV29-1 and J usage is TRBJ2-1; D is possibly TRBD1 (5 bases). Trimming left V 6 bases short and J 2 bases short, with 14 bases between. This CDR3 comprises 14 residues. The germline CDR1 and CDR2 sequences are SQVTM and ANQGSEA. CDR3 protein: CSVRQRSTYNEQFF. The CDR3 DNA sequence: TGCAGCGTACGACAGAGGAGCACCTACAATGAGCAGTTCTTC.

In regard to this clone: The identical CDR3 is also encoded by other nucleotide sequences in the sample. The CDR3, as DNA: TGTGCCAGTAGTACTAGCGGAGCCGGGGAGCTGTTTTTT. The encoded protein is CASSTSGAGELFF. The chain joins TRBV19 to TRBJ2-2, with TRBD2 matching over 7 bases. V dropped 4 bases and J dropped 6; count of bases not matched to a gene: 2. The CDR3 is 13 amino acids. CDR1 and CDR2 (germline): LNHDA, SQIVND (reference sequence).

As for this clone: Within the sample, other DNA sequences also encode this same CDR3. V is TRBV9 and J is TRBJ1-1, with unresolved D. This CDR3 is 14 amino acids long. Germline V gives CDR1 SGDLS, CDR2 YYNGEE. Trimming pared 2 bases from V and 1 base from J, leaving 9 bases between. The CDR3 coding sequence is TGTGCCAGCAGCGTTGACACCAGGAACACTGAAGCTTTCTTT. Protein: CASSVDTRNTEAFF.